This T cell receptor (beta chain) was found in a study of cytomegalovirus exposure and HLA in healthy donors. Study overall: In terms of ancestry, the Caucasian-associated cluster contained about 80% of the roughly 400 genotyped donors.

PCR used 60 Vbeta primers and 13 Jbeta primers. Only in-frame clones appear in the TCRdb table, and some are missing; sequencing was by immunoSEQ multiplex PCR. The sample includes about 50,000 clones, 65% to 85% of them seen just once. Input material: PBMCs. The clonotype was recovered from a boy aged 5-17 years in good health and CMV-seropositive.

The CDR3 spells CASSGGLGGETQYF. In nucleotides, the CDR3 is TGCGCCAGCAGCGGGGGACTAGGCGGAGAGACCCAGTACTTC. The chain links TRBV5-1 to TRBJ2-5; TRBD2 matches at 8 bases. The V gene's germline CDR1 is SGHRS and CDR2 YFSETQ. The CDR3 spans 14 residues. V trimming: 4 bases; J trimming: 4 bases; junction bases outside the gene matches: 6.